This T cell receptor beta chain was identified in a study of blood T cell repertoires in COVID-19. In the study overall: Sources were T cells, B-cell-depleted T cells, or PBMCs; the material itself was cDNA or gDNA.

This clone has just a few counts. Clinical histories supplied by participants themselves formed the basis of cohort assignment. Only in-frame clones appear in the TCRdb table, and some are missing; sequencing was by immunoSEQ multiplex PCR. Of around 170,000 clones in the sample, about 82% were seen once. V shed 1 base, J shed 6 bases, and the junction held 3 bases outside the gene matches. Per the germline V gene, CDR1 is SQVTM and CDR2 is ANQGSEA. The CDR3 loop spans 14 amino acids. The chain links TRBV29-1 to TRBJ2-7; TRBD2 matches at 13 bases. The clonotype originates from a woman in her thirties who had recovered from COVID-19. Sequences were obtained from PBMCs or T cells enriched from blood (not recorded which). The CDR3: CSVEGLAGGIEQYF. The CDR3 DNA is TGCAGCGTTGAAGGACTAGCGGGAGGAATCGAGCAGTACTTC.